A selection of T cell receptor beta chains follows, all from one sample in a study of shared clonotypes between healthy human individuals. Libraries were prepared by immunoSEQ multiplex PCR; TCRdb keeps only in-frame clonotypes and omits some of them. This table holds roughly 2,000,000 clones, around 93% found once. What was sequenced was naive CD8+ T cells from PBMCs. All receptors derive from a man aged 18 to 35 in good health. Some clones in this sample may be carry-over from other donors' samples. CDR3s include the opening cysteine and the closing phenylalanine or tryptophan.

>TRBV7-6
CASSHRTETTGELFF
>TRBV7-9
CASSLAPGMNTGELFF
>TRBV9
CASSVLGDEQYF
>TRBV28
CASSFILAVYNQPQHF
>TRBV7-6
CASSLVSGQETQYF
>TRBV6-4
CASSALRAGNTIYF
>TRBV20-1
CSAVWGTEAFF
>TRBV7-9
CASSPLLGQGAHEQYF
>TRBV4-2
CASSQDGYGDNTGELFF
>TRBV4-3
CASSAGVYPTLTDTQYF
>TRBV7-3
CASSSLGSQNEQFF
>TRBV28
CASSSQGGTYEQYF
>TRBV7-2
CASSLEARFFSSYNEQFF
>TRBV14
CASSPGRFYGYTF
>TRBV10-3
CAIRGTVLGNTIYF
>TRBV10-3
CASSTGRQNSPLHF
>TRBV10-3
CAISDRTGDQPQHF
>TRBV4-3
CASSLGTGELFF
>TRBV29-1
CSVRKGNTGELFF
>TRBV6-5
CASRLGQVSYEQYF
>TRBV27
CASSQTFMNTEAFF
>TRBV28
CASSLPRDRDYYGYTF
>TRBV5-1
CASSKGLAETREQFF
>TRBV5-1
CASSLERRGDRDPLAKNIQYF
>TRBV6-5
CASSPDRVSAYEQYF
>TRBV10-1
CASSDGGAKAFF
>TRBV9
CASSGGEDPYEQYF
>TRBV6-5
CASRPGGGGETQYF
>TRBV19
CASRAAGQPYEQYF
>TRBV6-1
CASSEWEGQYNEQFF
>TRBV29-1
CSVLGRQGASVF
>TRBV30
CALRAGGDYGYTF
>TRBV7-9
CASSTTRPGPLEGPDTQYF
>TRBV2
CASRGGGTEAFF